The T cell receptor (beta chain) described here comes from a study of blood T cell repertoires in COVID-19. As for the study in general: The analysed material was cDNA or gDNA that came from T cells, B-cell-depleted T cells, or PBMCs.

CDR3 length: 15 residues. The V and J ends lost 3 bases and 6 bases, in that order; junction bases with no gene match: 7. CDR1 is MDHEN, CDR2 SYDVKM, per germline. In the source study's methods: Researchers report that nucleated cell counts were estimated from reference gene primer amplification. The method was immunoSEQ multiplex PCR; TCRdb's version includes in-frame clones alone and lacks a portion of them. For V, J and clone size, that table is used; D and trimming come from the DNA. The sample has some 150,000 clones, around 86% seen once. Participant-reported clinical history was the basis for cohort assignment. For recovered donors of Cohort 3, there were two negative PCRs, clearance, or symptom resolution.

The chain carries TRBV28 and TRBJ2-2; 7 bases fit TRBD2. The sequenced sample was PBMCs or T cells enriched from blood (not recorded which). The sequence was obtained from a man aged 50 to 59 who had recovered from COVID-19. CDR3 in amino acids: CASSLGGGLAGELFF. CDR3 nucleotide sequence: TGTGCCAGCAGTTTGGGGGGAGGGCTGGCCGGGGAGCTGTTTTTT.